The 25 T cell receptor beta chains given below trace back to one sample, sequenced in a study of blood T cell repertoires in COVID-19. TCRdb's table, derived via immunoSEQ multiplex PCR, lists solely in-frame clones and lacks some. The sample lists about 140,000 clones; approximately 84% were seen once. Sequencing used PBMCs or T cells enriched from blood (not recorded which). Receptor source: a man aged 40-50 years with acute COVID-19.

This chain uses TRBV5-1 with TRBJ2-1; D gene uncertain. The CDR3 length is 14 residues. Trimming removed 0 bases at V and 8 bases at J, with 12 bases between. From germline, CDR1 is SGHRS and CDR2 YFSETQ. In nucleotides, the CDR3 is TGCGCCAGCAGCTTGGCAGCCCAGCAGGATGAGCAGTTCTTC. Translation: CASSLAAQQDEQFF.

The J gene is TRBJ2-5, the V gene TRBV6-6; 9 nucleotides match TRBD2. With V trimmed by 2 bases and J by 2 bases, 0 bases remained unmatched. This CDR3 has 14 residues. The germline V gene has CDR1 MNHNY and CDR2 SVGAGI (reference sequence). The DNA for the CDR3 is TGTGCCAGCAGTTACCTAGCGGGGCAAGAGACCCAGTACTTC. Amino acid sequence: CASSYLAGQETQYF.

V gene TRBV7-2 combines with J gene TRBJ2-4, with D unresolved. The germline V gene has CDR1 SGHTA and CDR2 FQGNSA. The ends were cut back, 1 base at V and 2 bases at J, with 6 bases in the middle. The CDR3 length is 14 residues. The CDR3 DNA follows: TGTGCCAGCAGCTTAGGAGGTTCCAAAAACATTCAGTACTTC. Its protein product is CASSLGGSKNIQYF.

In its sample, this clone was seen a few times. This rearrangement joins TRBV5-6 to TRBJ1-2; D is unresolved. This CDR3 is 13 amino acids long. Germline CDR1 is SGHDT and CDR2 is YYEEEE. V lost 4 bases, J lost 3 bases, and 10 bases lay in between. The DNA of the CDR3 is TGTGCCAGCAGCCCCAGGTCCTACTATGGCTACACCTTC. Its translation: CASSPRSYYGYTF.

This chain links TRBV6-1 with TRBJ1-5; 9 bases match TRBD1. The trim removed 6 bases at V and 4 bases at J, leaving 7 bases unmatched. The CDR3 extends over 15 amino acids. Germline V CDR1 and CDR2: MNHNS, SASEGT. DNA of the CDR3: TGTGCCAGCAGCAGGGACAGGGTGGGGAATCAGCCCCAGCATTTT. Its protein product is CASSRDRVGNQPQHF.

The V and J genes are TRBV7-2 and TRBJ1-2, with 8 bases identical to TRBD1. The J segment lost 4 bases and the V segment lost 3 bases, leaving 7 bases of the junction unmatched. There are 15 residues in the CDR3. Germline values: CDR1 SGHTA, CDR2 FQGNSA. DNA of the CDR3: TGTGCCAGCAGCTTCCAGGGGGCAAGGAGCTATGGCTACACCTTC. As protein: CASSFQGARSYGYTF.

The chain is built from TRBV7-9 and TRBJ2-1; tentative D call: TRBD2 (5 bases). The germline gives CDR1 SEHNR, CDR2 FQNEAQ (reference sequence). The CDR3 is made up of 15 amino acids. V lost 5 bases to trimming and J lost 8 bases, with 19 bases between them. CDR3 sequence reads: CASSPRRFGRYEQFF. As DNA, the CDR3 is TGTGCCAGCAGCCCCCGGAGGTTCGGGCGGTATGAGCAGTTCTTC.

The chain uses TRBV12-1 and TRBJ2-7; the tabulated D call, TRBD1, remains unverified against the DNA. TRBV12-1 is an annotated pseudogene. There are 11 residues in the CDR3. The CDR3 region is CASSFHFEQYF. CDR3 coding DNA: TGTGCCAGCAGTTTTCATTTTGAGCAGTACTTC.

The chain combines TRBV19 with TRBJ1-5; 7 bases are shared with TRBD1. The V segment lost 2 bases and the J segment 4 bases; nucleotides outside the gene matches: 5. Germline V lookup: CDR1 LNHDA, CDR2 SQIVND (reference sequence). The CDR3 contains 15 residues. This CDR3 reads CASSIWETGNQPQHF. The CDR3, as DNA: TGTGCCAGTAGTATATGGGAGACAGGGAATCAGCCCCAGCATTTT.

J is TRBJ1-2 and V is TRBV28, with TRBD1 identical over 8 bases. Germline V CDR1 and CDR2: MDHEN, SYDVKM. This CDR3 has 15 residues. Germline trimming cut 6 bases from V and 3 bases from J; bases unmatched to any gene: 9. This CDR3 is CASSSAGGAYYGYTF. CDR3 nucleotides: TGTGCCAGCAGCTCCGCAGGGGGCGCCTACTATGGCTACACCTTC.

The DNA for the CDR3 is TGCGCCAGCAGCCTCAGTAGCCCAAGTTACGAGCAGTACTTC. As protein: CASSLSSPSYEQYF. The chain recombines TRBV4-3 with TRBJ2-7; D is undetermined. Germline loops: CDR1 LGHNA, CDR2 YSLEER. V gave up 4 bases and J gave up 4 bases, with 14 bases separating them. CDR3 size: 14 residues.

The count of this clone is one. The V gene is TRBV4-3, the J gene TRBJ2-3; 7 bases align to TRBD1. This CDR3 has 18 residues. Germline CDR1 is LGHNA and CDR2 is YSLEER. Trimming took 0 bases from V and 3 from J; bases not matched to a gene: 12. CDR3 sequence (DNA): TGCGCCAGCAGCCAAGAAGCCAGGGGGAGTTATATAACAGATACGCAGTATTTT. As protein: CASSQEARGSYITDTQYF.

V and J are TRBV19 and TRBJ1-5; D gene unclear. Trimming took 0 bases from V and 4 from J, leaving 13 bases between them. The length of the CDR3 is 16 residues. The germline gives CDR1 LNHDA, CDR2 SQIVND (reference sequence). The CDR3 reads CASSIDQRVGNQPQHF. CDR3 nucleotide sequence: TGTGCCAGTAGTATAGATCAGAGGGTGGGGAATCAGCCCCAGCATTTT.

This chain uses TRBV2 with TRBJ1-2; a possible D gene is TRBD1 (5 bases). There are 16 residues in the CDR3. The V end was cut by 6 bases, the J end by 2 bases, with 19 bases between. Germline loops: CDR1 SNHLY, CDR2 FYNNEI. CDR3 amino acids: CASRSHQGGQNYGYTF. DNA of the CDR3: TGTGCCAGCAGAAGCCACCAGGGAGGGCAAAACTATGGCTACACCTTC.

The chain is built from TRBV12-3 or TRBV12-4 and TRBJ2-7, with D uncertain. The V and J ends lost 5 bases and 0 bases respectively, with 8 bases between them. The CDR3 is 13 residues long. The DNA for the CDR3 is TGTGCCAGCAGTATCACGGGCTCCTACGAGCAGTACTTC. Amino acids: CASSITGSYEQYF.

This clone was observed a handful of times. The chain employs TRBV7-2 and TRBJ2-4, with TRBD2 matching 8 bases. CDR3 length: 14 residues. The V segment lost 1 base and the J segment 7 bases; nucleotides outside the gene matches: 3. Germline V gene data show CDR1 as SGHTA and CDR2 as FQGNSA. CDR3 coding DNA: TGTGCCAGCAGCTTAGACGGGGGGGCGAACATTCAGTACTTC. This gives the protein CASSLDGGANIQYF.

V usage is TRBV9 and J usage is TRBJ2-7; 12 bases map to TRBD2. In germline, CDR1 is SGDLS, CDR2 YYNGEE. The V segment lost 4 bases and the J segment 0 bases; nucleotides outside the gene matches: 5. There are 16 residues in the CDR3. Here the CDR3 DNA reads TGTGCCAGCAGCCCCCTGGGACTAGCGGGCTCCTACGAGCAGTACTTC. Translated: CASSPLGLAGSYEQYF.

For the CDR3, the DNA is TGCGCCAGCAGCCAAGCGTGGACAGGGAAAGGAGGCGAGCAGTACTTC. Its protein product is CASSQAWTGKGGEQYF. The chain couples TRBV4-3 to TRBJ2-7; TRBD1 matches 8 bases. V lost 1 base to trimming and J lost 6 bases; unmatched junction nucleotides: 11. The CDR3 loop spans 16 amino acids. Germline V gene sequence: CDR1 LGHNA, CDR2 YSLEER.

This chain uses TRBV5-8 with TRBJ1-1, with 12 positions matching TRBD1. This CDR3 is 15 amino acids long. Germline values: CDR1 SGHTS, CDR2 YDEGEE. V trimming: 4 bases; J trimming: 3 bases; junction bases outside the gene matches: 4. The CDR3 DNA sequence: TGTGCCAGCAGCCGGGACAGGGGGCCGGACACTGAAGCTTTCTTT. Its translation: CASSRDRGPDTEAFF.

This clone was seen more than once but under ten times. The rearrangement links TRBV9 to TRBJ2-1, with 9 positions matching TRBD2. CDR1 SGDLS and CDR2 YYNGEE come from the germline V gene. With 3 bases clipped from V and 4 bases from J, the junction kept 5 bases outside the gene matches. The CDR3 sequence is 15 residues long. CDR3 loop: CASSESAGGYNEQFF. CDR3 nucleotides: TGTGCCAGCAGCGAATCCGCGGGGGGGTACAATGAGCAGTTCTTC.

The rearrangement joins TRBV30 to TRBJ1-2; 11 nucleotides align to TRBD1. Unmatched junction bases numbered 5, after V lost 4 bases and J lost 4 bases. There are 14 residues in the CDR3. Germline V gene data show CDR1 as GTSNPN and CDR2 as SVGIG (reference sequence). The CDR3: CAWNIGQGAYGYTF. Here the CDR3 DNA reads TGTGCCTGGAATATCGGACAGGGGGCCTATGGCTACACCTTC.

The chain links TRBV2 to TRBJ1-5; maybe TRBD1 (6 bases). The CDR3 is 14 amino acids. Looked up from germline, CDR1 is SNHLY and CDR2 is FYNNEI. Trimming stripped 7 bases from V and 7 bases from J, with 17 bases between. CDR3 loop: CASNREGYRQPQHF. The CDR3, as DNA: TGTGCCAGCAACAGGGAAGGGTATAGACAGCCCCAGCATTTT.

This clone came up once. The rearrangement joins TRBV5-6 to TRBJ1-4; a possible D gene is TRBD1 (6 bases). Germline V CDR1 and CDR2: SGHDT, YYEEEE. The V end lost 4 bases, the J end lost 6 bases, and 13 bases lay between the germline ends. This CDR3 is built from 14 residues. The DNA for the CDR3 is TGTGCCAGCAGCATCAGGGGTGTCGATGAAAAACTGTTTTTT. It specifies CASSIRGVDEKLFF.

The chain employs TRBV6-2 or TRBV6-3 and TRBJ2-7, with TRBD1 matching 7 bases. CDR1 and CDR2 from the germline V gene are MNHEY and SVGEGT. The CDR3 consists of 16 residues. The trim removed 0 bases at V and 6 bases at J, leaving 11 bases unmatched. CDR3 DNA: TGTGCCAGCAGTTACTCGATCCTGACAGGGAAGATCGAGCAGTACTTC. As protein: CASSYSILTGKIEQYF.

The V gene is TRBV7-2, the J gene TRBJ2-7; weak D call: TRBD1 (5 bases). CDR3 length: 13 residues. CDR1 and CDR2 from the germline V gene are SGHTA and FQGNSA. Trimming cost V 3 bases and J 6 bases, with 12 bases left between them. The CDR3 loop reads CASSFAGLVEQYF. In nucleotides, the CDR3 is TGTGCCAGCAGCTTCGCAGGGTTGGTCGAGCAGTACTTC.